The subject of this entry is one T cell receptor beta chain. What it recognizes is unknown. Germline V gene data show CDR1 as SGHTA and CDR2 as FQGNSA. V shed 5 bases, J shed 5 bases, and the junction held 12 bases outside the gene matches. This CDR3 comprises 16 residues. This sample is part of a study of cytomegalovirus exposure and HLA in healthy donors. Study outcomes and limitations: Sequence variants that were highly shared formed a cluster that was likely a sequencing artifact.

Vbeta (60) and Jbeta (13) primers were used in the PCR. Using immunoSEQ multiplex PCR, the repertoire was profiled, and TCRdb retains in-frame clones only, with some absent. Among about 140,000 clones listed, more than 60% were seen once. The sequence was collected from a woman between 50 and 59 years old in good health and CMV-seropositive. The chain employs TRBV7-2 and TRBJ2-5; TRBD2 agrees at 9 bases. Sequencing input: PBMCs. CDR3 sequence: CASSPTLAGSEETQYF. In DNA, the CDR3 is TGTGCCAGCAGCCCTACTCTAGCGGGGTCGGAGGAGACCCAGTACTTC. Variable domain in full (rest from reference TRBV7-2 and TRBJ2-5): GAGVSQSPSNKVTEKGKDVELRCDPISGHTALYWYRQSLGQGLEFLIYFQGNSAPDKSGLPSDRFSAERTGGSVSTLTIQRTQQEDSAVYLCASSPTLAGSEETQYFGPGTRLLVL.